A single sample gave rise to the 30 T cell receptor beta chains below, sequenced in a study of shared clonotypes between healthy human individuals. Some clones are missing from TCRdb's copy, which holds only in-frame ones; the method was immunoSEQ multiplex PCR. The sample gives 2 million to 2.5 million clones, about 95% of which show up once; about 1.1% is in the top ten. Naive CD8 isolation took CD45RO-negative cells positively selected for CCR7 and excluded terminally differentiated effector memory CD45RA+ cells. Sequenced material: naive CD8+ T cells sorted from blood. These receptors were collected from a man younger than 35 in good health.

This chain connects TRBV27 to TRBJ2-7, with D possibly matching TRBD1 (5 bases). Germline V CDR1 and CDR2: MNHEY, SMNVEV (reference sequence). This CDR3 spans 16 amino acids. V lost 0 bases and J lost 1, with 13 bases in between. The CDR3 DNA reads as TGTGCCAGCAGTTTATCCGTCGCGCAGGGATCCTACGAGCAGTACTTC. Protein sequence: CASSLSVAQGSYEQYF.

The chain links TRBV5-6 to TRBJ1-2; D uncertain. V lost 2 bases, J lost 8 bases, and 13 bases lay in between. The CDR3 sequence is 13 residues long. Germline CDR1 is SGHDT and CDR2 is YYEEEE. Here the CDR3 DNA reads TGTGCCAGCAGCTTTGATAGGCTGATGGGCTACACCTTC. Its protein product is CASSFDRLMGYTF.

The chain employs TRBV19 and TRBJ1-1; 8 nucleotides agree with TRBD1. Germline trimming cut 7 bases from V and 5 bases from J; bases unmatched to any gene: 9. Germline loops: CDR1 LNHDA, CDR2 SQIVND (reference sequence). The CDR3 loop spans 14 amino acids. The CDR3 DNA is TGTGCCAGTACCCACGGACAGGGTAAAACTGAAGCTTTCTTT. This codes for CASTHGQGKTEAFF.

The rearrangement uses TRBV5-6 and TRBJ2-7; 11 nucleotides align to TRBD2. There are 15 residues in the CDR3. CDR1 and CDR2 from the germline V gene are SGHDT and YYEEEE. With V trimmed by 4 bases and J by 2 bases, 5 bases remained unmatched. As DNA, the CDR3 is TGTGCCAGCAGCCAGACTAGCGGGGAACCCTACGAGCAGTACTTC. Protein sequence: CASSQTSGEPYEQYF.

The chain combines TRBV28 with TRBJ2-3; the D gene could be TRBD1 or TRBD2 (7 bases each). The CDR3 extends over 17 amino acids. Trimming cost V 4 bases and J 3 bases, with 20 bases left between them. Germline V gene sequence: CDR1 MDHEN, CDR2 SYDVKM. CDR3 protein: CASSSGFRGGGTDTQYF. The CDR3, as DNA: TGTGCCAGCAGTTCAGGTTTCAGGGGGGGAGGAACAGATACGCAGTATTTT.

V is TRBV4-2 and J is TRBJ2-1, with 13 bases aligning to TRBD2. The CDR3 runs 17 residues. V was pared by 0 bases and J by 8 bases, with 7 bases of the junction left unmatched. Germline-derived CDR1 and CDR2 are LGHNA and YNFKEQ. CDR3 nucleotide sequence: TGTGCCAGCAGCCAAGAACTGGGGACTAGCGGGACATATGAGCAGTTCTTC. It codes for CASSQELGTSGTYEQFF.

The V call is TRBV4-1, the J call TRBJ1-1; D uncertain. The CDR3 has 13 residues. Germline V gene data show CDR1 as MGHRA and CDR2 as YSYEKL. Trimming shortened V by 0 bases and J by 7 bases, and 9 bases separated the two germline ends. The CDR3 loop reads CASSQDQRDEAFF. The CDR3 nucleotides read TGCGCCAGCAGCCAAGATCAAAGGGATGAAGCTTTCTTT.

This clone was found once. The chain links TRBV9 to TRBJ2-2; D may correspond to TRBD1 or TRBD2 (5 bases each). CDR3 size: 18 residues. The germline gives CDR1 SGDLS, CDR2 YYNGEE. Trimming shortened V by 5 bases and J by 2 bases, and 22 bases separated the two germline ends. The CDR3 loop is CASRPTWGSGPNTGELFF. The CDR3 coding sequence is TGTGCCAGCAGACCGACCTGGGGGTCAGGGCCTAACACCGGGGAGCTGTTTTTT.

The chain is built from TRBV11-2 and TRBJ2-3; 10 bases are shared with TRBD1. From germline, CDR1 is SGHAT and CDR2 FQNNGV. CDR3 length equals 16 residues. V lost 5 bases to trimming and J lost 3 bases; unmatched junction nucleotides: 8. The CDR3 nucleotides read TGTGCCAGCAGCCCCTGGACAGGGGGTGTTACAGATACGCAGTATTTT. Its translation: CASSPWTGGVTDTQYF.

V usage is TRBV7-2 and J usage is TRBJ2-7, with 8 bases aligning to TRBD2. This CDR3 is 16 amino acids long. Germline assignment: CDR1 SGHTA and CDR2 FQGNSA. Trimming cost V 5 bases and J 3 bases; bases outside gene matches: 12. The chain's CDR3 is CASSPTGGGMYYEQYF. The CDR3, as DNA: TGTGCCAGCAGCCCCACGGGCGGGGGGATGTACTACGAGCAGTACTTC.

V is TRBV6-6 and J is TRBJ2-1, with D tentatively TRBD1 (5 bases). There are 14 residues in the CDR3. Germline V gives CDR1 MNHNY, CDR2 SVGAGI (reference sequence). The V end was cut by 8 bases, the J end by 4 bases, with 15 bases between. The CDR3 bases are TGTGCCAGCTCCGGACATTTCAATTACAATGAGCAGTTCTTC. It is translated as CASSGHFNYNEQFF.

This chain uses TRBV7-9 with TRBJ2-7; maybe TRBD1 (5 bases). The V gene's germline CDR1 is SEHNR and CDR2 FQNEAQ (reference sequence). The V end lost 10 bases, the J end lost 12 bases, and 19 bases lay between the germline ends. The CDR3 sequence is 11 residues long. CDR3: CAIADSPEWYF. The CDR3, as DNA: TGTGCCATCGCAGACAGTCCCGAGTGGTACTTC.

The chain is built from TRBV7-9 and TRBJ2-3, with a weak D call TRBD2 (6 bases). V shed 1 base and J shed 1 base, with 15 bases lying between them. The germline V gene has CDR1 SEHNR and CDR2 FQNEAQ (reference sequence). The CDR3 runs to 17 residues. Written as DNA, the CDR3 is TGTGCCAGCAGCTTAGTAATTCACGGAGGGGGCACAGATACGCAGTATTTT. Translating gives CASSLVIHGGGTDTQYF.

The genes are TRBV27 and TRBJ2-7; 8 positions match TRBD1. The CDR3 runs 13 residues. V shed 2 bases and J 7 bases; nucleotides not matched to a gene: 4. Germline assignment: CDR1 MNHEY and CDR2 SMNVEV (reference sequence). The CDR3 DNA sequence: TGTGCCAGCAGTTTAATGACAGGGGTTGAGCAGTACTTC. This sequence encodes CASSLMTGVEQYF.

The CDR3 bases are TGTGCCAGCAGCGAATTCAAGGGTGAGCCCGAGCAGTACTTC. The encoded protein is CASSEFKGEPEQYF. The V call is TRBV5-4, the J call TRBJ2-7; D remains unclear. The CDR3 loop spans 14 amino acids. Trimming cost V 4 bases and J 6 bases, with 17 bases left between them. CDR1 SGHNT and CDR2 YYREEE come from the germline V gene (reference sequence).

The chain couples TRBV7-9 to TRBJ2-6; TRBD2 matches 7 bases. The V and J ends lost 5 bases and 0 bases, in that order; junction bases with no gene match: 7. Germline V lookup: CDR1 SEHNR, CDR2 FQNEAQ (reference sequence). This CDR3 has 17 residues. CDR3 loop: CASSPPSGGSGANVLTF. The CDR3 DNA reads as TGTGCCAGCAGCCCCCCTTCGGGGGGCTCTGGGGCCAACGTCCTGACTTTC.

The table lists this clone with a few counts. Other DNA sequences in the same sample also yield this CDR3. The V call is TRBV6-5, the J call TRBJ2-2; unclear D gene. The ends were cut back, 2 bases at V and 0 bases at J, with 4 bases in the middle. Germline CDR1 MNHEY, CDR2 SVGAGI. This CDR3 spans 14 amino acids. CDR3 sequence reads: CASSYGPNTGELFF. The CDR3 nucleotides are TGTGCCAGCAGTTACGGGCCGAACACCGGGGAGCTGTTTTTT.

The genes are TRBV28 and TRBJ1-5; D gene uncertain. There are 16 residues in the CDR3. Trimming shortened V by 3 bases and J by 0 bases, and 12 bases separated the two germline ends. CDR1 is MDHEN and CDR2 is SYDVKM in the germline V gene. The DNA of the CDR3 is TGTGCCAGCAGTTTGGGTACACGGAATAGCAATCAGCCCCAGCATTTT. This codes for CASSLGTRNSNQPQHF. The variable domain in full, completed from reference TRBV28 and TRBJ1-5, reads DVKVTQSSRYLVKRTGEKVFLECVQDMDHENMFWYRQDPGLGLRLIYFSYDVKMKEKGDIPEGYSVSREKKERFSLILESASTNQTSMYLCASSLGTRNSNQPQHFGDGTRLSIL.

This chain connects TRBV7-2 to TRBJ1-2; 7 bases line up with TRBD1. With V trimmed by 5 bases and J by 4 bases, 4 bases remained unmatched. The CDR3 covers 13 residues. Germline CDR1 and CDR2: SGHTA and FQGNSA. CDR3 sequence (DNA): TGTGCCAGCAGCCAGGGACAGTTCTATGGCTACACCTTC. Amino acid sequence: CASSQGQFYGYTF.

The chain links TRBV10-3 to TRBJ2-7, with D maybe TRBD1 (6 bases). V was cut by 0 bases and J by 3 bases, with 9 bases left in between. The CDR3 extends over 14 amino acids. Germline V gene lookup returns CDR1 ENHRY and CDR2 SYGVKD. The CDR3 DNA is TGTGCCATCAGTGAGTCGTACAGGGACTACGAGCAGTACTTC. Translation gives CAISESYRDYEQYF.

The chain has TRBV12-5 and TRBJ2-7; D might be TRBD1 or TRBD2, each matching 5 bases. The V end was cut by 2 bases, the J end by 2 bases, with 13 bases between. Looked up from germline, CDR1 is LGHNT and CDR2 is FRNRAP. This CDR3 comprises 15 residues. The CDR3 nucleotides are TGTGCTAGTGGTTTGAGCTCAGGGAGTACCTACGAGCAGTACTTC. This sequence encodes CASGLSSGSTYEQYF.

The J gene is TRBJ2-2, the V gene TRBV19; 9 bases align to TRBD2. The trim removed 7 bases at V and 0 bases at J, leaving 6 bases unmatched. The CDR3 consists of 16 residues. Germline CDR1 and CDR2: LNHDA and SQIVND (reference sequence). This chain's CDR3 is CASTKRGAPNTGELFF. The CDR3 DNA sequence: TGTGCCAGTACGAAGCGGGGGGCACCGAACACCGGGGAGCTGTTTTTT.

The rearrangement uses TRBV2 and TRBJ2-2; no definite D call. CDR3 size: 15 residues. Germline CDR1 SNHLY, CDR2 FYNNEI. V was clipped by 1 base and J by 0 bases, with 6 bases between them. CDR3 sequence (DNA): TGTGCCAGCAGTGAAGGGGTGTCGAACACCGGGGAGCTGTTTTTT. Translating it yields CASSEGVSNTGELFF.

This clone was counted once. V and J are TRBV7-9 and TRBJ1-1; D is perhaps TRBD1 (5 bases). Deletions cut 4 bases from V and 11 bases from J, with 20 bases between. Germline CDR1 and CDR2: SEHNR and FQNEAQ (reference sequence). The CDR3 covers 14 residues. The CDR3 nucleotides are TGTGCCAGCAGCTCTCTCCCGGGACGGATGGATGCTTTCTTT. This gives the protein CASSSLPGRMDAFF.

The rearrangement links TRBV7-8 to TRBJ2-5, with D perhaps matching TRBD2 (6 bases). Germline CDR1 reads SGHVS; CDR2 reads FQNEAQ. The CDR3 totals 16 residues. V lost 1 base and J 0 bases, leaving 12 bases between the germline ends. CDR3 coding DNA: TGTGCCAGCAGCTTAGGGGGTGGCGGGAACCAAGAGACCCAGTACTTC. Encoded protein: CASSLGGGGNQETQYF.

The chain is built from TRBV5-1 and TRBJ2-7; D is perhaps TRBD2 (6 bases). This CDR3 spans 17 amino acids. V lost 1 base and J 3 bases, leaving 20 bases between the germline ends. From germline, CDR1 is SGHRS and CDR2 YFSETQ. CDR3 bases: TGCGCCAGCAGCTTGAAAAAGCTTGGGAGCGGGCTCTACGAGCAGTACTTC. Its translation is CASSLKKLGSGLYEQYF.

Worth noting for this clone: Other DNA sequences in the sample encode the same CDR3. The genes are TRBV28 and TRBJ2-3; D unclear. V dropped 2 bases and J dropped 6 bases, with 3 bases sitting between them. Germline V gene data show CDR1 as MDHEN and CDR2 as SYDVKM. The CDR3 extends over 11 amino acids. The CDR3 sequence: CASSLRDTQYF. The CDR3 DNA sequence: TGTGCCAGCAGTTTAAGGGATACGCAGTATTTT.

This chain links TRBV27 with TRBJ1-1; D ambiguous. V dropped 3 bases and J dropped 3 bases, with 8 bases sitting between them. The CDR3 is made up of 13 amino acids. Germline V gene data show CDR1 as MNHEY and CDR2 as SMNVEV (reference sequence). This CDR3 is CASSFGVDTEAFF. DNA for the CDR3: TGTGCCAGCAGTTTCGGGGTGGACACTGAAGCTTTCTTT.

The rearrangement uses TRBV19 and TRBJ2-5; D perhaps matches TRBD2 (6 bases). Per the germline V gene, CDR1 is LNHDA and CDR2 is SQIVND (reference sequence). Trimming cost V 3 bases and J 5 bases, with 10 bases left between them. The CDR3 totals 13 residues. CDR3 bases: TGTGCCAGTAGTATCATCGCGGGGGAGACCCAGTACTTC. This sequence encodes CASSIIAGETQYF.

The chain joins TRBV6-6 to TRBJ2-7; D is undetermined. The germline V gene has CDR1 MNHNY and CDR2 SVGAGI (reference sequence). V shed 0 bases and J shed 4 bases, with 7 bases lying between them. The CDR3 has 13 residues. Here the CDR3 DNA reads TGTGCCAGCAGTTACTCAGAGGATTACGAGCAGTACTTC. It encodes CASSYSEDYEQYF.